This T cell receptor (beta chain) is drawn from a study of breast tumors, draining lymph nodes, adjacent tissues (TCRdb year 2016). Background for the entire study: In breast cancer patients, the study compared the TCR beta repertoires of tumor, adjacent nontumor tissue and axillary lymph nodes. In human breast cancer, the study set out to assess how tumor, surrounding tissue and draining lymph node repertoires relate to one another and whether T cells might be exchanged between them.

Points the paper makes about the study in general: T-cell repertoire diversity in tumors was found to be lower than in lymph nodes but higher than in nontumor tissue, and preferential V and J gene usage was observed. The similarity between tumor and nontumor tissue repertoires was significantly greater in luminal-like breast cancer than in basal-like breast cancer. Rather than being directly demonstrated, the conclusion that tumor T cells originate in lymph nodes was presented as consistent with a hypothesis. The data were considered consistent with the idea that most tumor T cells come from the lymph node and then expand in tumor tissue.

Data came from an Illumina HiSeq 2000. TCR beta chain libraries were generated through multiplex PCR amplification. High-throughput sequencing was used to analyze the amplified TCR beta chain products. TCRdb took the public reads, trimmed them with fastp at Q25, ran MiXCR for clone calling and kept in-frame beta chains. CDR3 protein sequences are deduplicated, and each keeps its most common genes and DNA. In all, the sample holds around 190,000 distinct CDR3 sequences, and around a third of those were seen once. The ten biggest clones cover 4% to 5.5% of the sample. This clonotype was seen many times. Its antigen is unknown. No per-base quality is available; no much larger clone lies one base away. Lymph node samples were obtained from the axillary draining lymph nodes of breast cancer patients. This receptor was identified in a female donor with breast cancer. Some clones in this sample may be carry-over from other donors' samples. Material for sequencing was axillary lymph node tissue.

The CDR3 protein: CASSLSGFSNQPQHF. At the DNA level, the sequence is TGTGCCAGCAGTTTAAGCGGATTTAGCAATCAGCCCCAGCATTTT. The chain is encoded by TRBV12-3 or TRBV12-4 joined to TRBJ1-5, with the D gene not clear enough to name. The trim is 2 bases for V and 0 bases for J, with a gap of 8 bases between the germline ends. The CDR3 runs 15 residues from the cysteine to the phenylalanine. The read is trimmed to its CDR3 DNA, 45 bases read in frame from base 1.